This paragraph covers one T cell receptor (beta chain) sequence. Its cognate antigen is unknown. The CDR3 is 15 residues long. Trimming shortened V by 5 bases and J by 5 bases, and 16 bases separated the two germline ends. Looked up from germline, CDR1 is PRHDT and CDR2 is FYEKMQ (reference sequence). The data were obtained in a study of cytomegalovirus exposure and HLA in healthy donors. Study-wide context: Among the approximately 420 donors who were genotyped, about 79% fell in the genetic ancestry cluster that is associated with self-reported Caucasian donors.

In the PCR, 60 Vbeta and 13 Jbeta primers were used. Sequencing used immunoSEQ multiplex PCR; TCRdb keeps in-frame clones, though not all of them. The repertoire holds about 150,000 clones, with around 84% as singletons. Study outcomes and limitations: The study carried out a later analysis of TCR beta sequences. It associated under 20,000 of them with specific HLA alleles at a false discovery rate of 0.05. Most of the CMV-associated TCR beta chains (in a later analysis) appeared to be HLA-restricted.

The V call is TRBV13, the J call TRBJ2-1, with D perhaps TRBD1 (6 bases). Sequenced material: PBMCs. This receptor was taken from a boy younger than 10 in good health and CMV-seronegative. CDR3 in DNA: TGTGCCAGCAGCAGCCCAGGGGTGGTAAACAATGAGCAGTTCTTC. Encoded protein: CASSSPGVVNNEQFF. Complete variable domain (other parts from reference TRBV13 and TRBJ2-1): AAGVIQSPRHLIKEKRETATLKCYPIPRHDTVYWYQQGPGQDPQFLISFYEKMQSDKGSIPDRFSAQQFSDYHSELNMSSLELGDSALYFCASSSPGVVNNEQFFGPGTRLTVL.